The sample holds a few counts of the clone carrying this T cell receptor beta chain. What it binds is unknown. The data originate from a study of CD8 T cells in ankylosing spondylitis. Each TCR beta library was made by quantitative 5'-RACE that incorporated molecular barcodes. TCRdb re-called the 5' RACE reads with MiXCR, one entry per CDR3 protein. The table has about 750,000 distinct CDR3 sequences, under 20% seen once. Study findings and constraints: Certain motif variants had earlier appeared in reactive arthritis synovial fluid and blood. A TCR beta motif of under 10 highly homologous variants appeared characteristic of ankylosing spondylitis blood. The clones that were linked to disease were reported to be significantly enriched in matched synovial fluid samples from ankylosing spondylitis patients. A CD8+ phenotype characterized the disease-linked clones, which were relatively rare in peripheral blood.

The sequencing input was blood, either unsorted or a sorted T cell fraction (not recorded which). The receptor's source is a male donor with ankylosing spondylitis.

The CDR3 loop reads CASSLHTLGLASSTDTQYF. CDR3 bases: TGTGCCAGCAGTCTCCATACCCTCGGACTAGCGAGCTCCACAGATACGCAGTATTTT. The J gene is TRBJ2-3, the V gene TRBV6-2 or TRBV6-3; 9 nucleotides match TRBD2. V shed 5 bases and J 2 bases; nucleotides not matched to a gene: 17. Per germline, CDR1 MNHEY and CDR2 SVGEGT. The CDR3 sequence is 19 residues long.